What follows describes a single T cell receptor beta chain. Its antigen is unknown. Produced via immunoSEQ multiplex PCR; TCRdb's table is partial and in-frame only. The repertoire holds 50,000 to 65,000 clones, with approximately 88% as singletons. This sample was included in a study of OX40 agonist ivuxolimab in advanced cancers. Study background: A mean age of roughly 60 years, range roughly 23 to 85, was recorded, and about 83% were male. Earlier anti-PD-1, anti-PD-L1 or anti-CTLA-4 therapy was permitted; less than 50% had received some. General observations from the study: Clones of CD4+ and CD8+ blood T cells grew by week 6 at doses of 0.1 to 3.0 mg/kg. Among T cells, CD8+ cells averaged more expanded clones than CD4+ cells.

V was clipped by 0 bases and J by 5 bases; unmatched bases: 18. There are 19 residues in the CDR3. Germline CDR1 reads LGHNT; CDR2 reads FRNRAP. The sequence derives from an adult with an advanced solid tumor such as melanoma, head and neck, liver or kidney cancer. The V and J genes are TRBV12-5 and TRBJ1-1; 7 nucleotides line up with TRBD1. Specimen: CD4+ or CD8+ T cells sorted from blood, collected in a trial of the OX40 agonist ivuxolimab. The CDR3 loop is CASGLVQGTQGNVRTEAFF. The CDR3, as DNA: TGTGCTAGTGGTTTGGTACAGGGGACCCAGGGGAATGTACGGACTGAAGCTTTCTTT. The variable domain in full, completed from reference TRBV12-5 and TRBJ1-1, reads DARVTQTPRHKVTEMGQEVTMRCQPILGHNTVFWYRQTMMQGLELLAYFRNRAPLDDSGMPKDRFSAEMPDATLATLKIQPSEPRDSAVYFCASGLVQGTQGNVRTEAFFGQGTRLTVV.